This entry lists 4 T cell receptor beta chains sequenced from one sample in a study of blood T cells in healthy people across ages. A second PCR of 7 to 11 cycles used a sample-barcoded 5' primer and a J-beta primer mix. One entry per CDR3 protein results from TCRdb running MiXCR on the 5' RACE reads. The data contain hundreds of thousands of distinct CDR3 sequences, around 49% of them singletons. Sequencing was performed on blood. These receptors all stem from a woman in her fifties or sixties in good health.

The chain carries TRBV6-2 or TRBV6-3 and TRBJ2-2; TRBD2 matches at 8 bases. Germline trimming cut 4 bases from V and 6 bases from J; bases unmatched to any gene: 7. CDR1 and CDR2 from the germline V gene are MNHEY and SVGEGT. This CDR3 region has 15 residues. CDR3 bases: TGTGCCAGCAGTTCCGGGACTAGAGGTTCCGGGGAGCTGTTTTTT. It codes for CASSSGTRGSGELFF.

V and J are TRBV11-2 and TRBJ2-5; D perhaps matches TRBD2 (6 bases). CDR1 and CDR2 from the germline V gene are SGHAT and FQNNGV. The CDR3 runs to 15 residues. V shed 5 bases and J shed 7 bases, with 20 bases lying between them. The CDR3 loop is CASSLGTGGRGTQYF. The CDR3 nucleotides read TGTGCCAGCAGCCTCGGGACTGGAGGGAGAGGGACCCAGTACTTC.

This clonotype was observed a handful of times. The rearrangement links TRBV10-3 to TRBJ1-4; no firm D call. Per germline, CDR1 ENHRY and CDR2 SYGVKD. The CDR3 covers 14 residues. The V gene lost 2 bases and the J gene lost 8 bases, with 12 bases spanning the gap. This CDR3 reads CAISESDRREKLFF. Here the CDR3 DNA reads TGTGCCATCAGTGAGAGCGACCGCCGGGAAAAACTGTTTTTT.

This clonotype came up many times. V and J are TRBV20-1 and TRBJ2-1; 11 bases are shared with TRBD1. CDR3 length: 15 amino acids. J was trimmed by 10 bases and V by 1 base; bases with no gene match: 9. Germline V gene lookup returns CDR1 DFQATT and CDR2 SNEGSKA (reference sequence). CDR3 in amino acids: CSARAGTGGGWEQFF. CDR3 DNA: TGCAGTGCTAGAGCCGGGACAGGGGGAGGATGGGAGCAGTTCTTC.